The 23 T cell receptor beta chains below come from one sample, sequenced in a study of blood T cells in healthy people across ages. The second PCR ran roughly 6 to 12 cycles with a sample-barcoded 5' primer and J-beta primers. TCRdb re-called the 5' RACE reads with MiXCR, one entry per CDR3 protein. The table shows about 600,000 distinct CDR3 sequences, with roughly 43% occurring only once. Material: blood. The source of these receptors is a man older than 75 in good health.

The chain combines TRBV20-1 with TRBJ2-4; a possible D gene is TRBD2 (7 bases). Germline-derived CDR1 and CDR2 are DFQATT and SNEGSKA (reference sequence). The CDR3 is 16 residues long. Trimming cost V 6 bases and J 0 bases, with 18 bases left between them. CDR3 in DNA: TGCAGTGCGCGGGGGCCTGGGGGGACAGCCAAAAACATTCAGTACTTC. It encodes CSARGPGGTAKNIQYF.

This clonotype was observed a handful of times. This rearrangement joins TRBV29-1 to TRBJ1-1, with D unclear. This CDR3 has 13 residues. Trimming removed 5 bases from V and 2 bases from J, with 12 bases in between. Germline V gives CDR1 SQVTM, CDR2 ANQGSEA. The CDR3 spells CSVSPGFNTEAFF. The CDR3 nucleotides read TGCAGCGTTAGCCCGGGGTTCAACACTGAAGCTTTCTTT.

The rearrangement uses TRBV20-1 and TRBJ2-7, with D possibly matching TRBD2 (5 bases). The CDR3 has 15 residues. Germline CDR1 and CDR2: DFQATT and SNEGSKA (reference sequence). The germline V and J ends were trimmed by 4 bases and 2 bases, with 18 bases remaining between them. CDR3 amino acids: CSAKPTGRRPYEQYF. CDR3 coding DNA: TGCAGTGCTAAACCTACTGGTCGGAGGCCCTACGAGCAGTACTTC.

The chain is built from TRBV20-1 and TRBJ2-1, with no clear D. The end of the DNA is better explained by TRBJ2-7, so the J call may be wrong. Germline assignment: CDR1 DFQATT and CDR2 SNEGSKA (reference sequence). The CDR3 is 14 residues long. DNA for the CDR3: TGCAGTGCCCCCGACTGGAGCTCCTACAATGAGCAGTACTTC. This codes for CSAPDWSSYNEQYF.

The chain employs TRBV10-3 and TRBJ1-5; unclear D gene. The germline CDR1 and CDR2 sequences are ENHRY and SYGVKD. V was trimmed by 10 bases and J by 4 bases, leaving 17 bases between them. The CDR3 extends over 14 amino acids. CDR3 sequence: CATTSSDLNQPQHF. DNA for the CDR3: TGTGCCACCACTTCTAGTGACCTGAATCAGCCCCAGCATTTT.

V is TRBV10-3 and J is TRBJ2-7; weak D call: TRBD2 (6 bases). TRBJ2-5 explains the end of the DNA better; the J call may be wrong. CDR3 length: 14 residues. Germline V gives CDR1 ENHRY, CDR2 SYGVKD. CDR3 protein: CAISFGGAGETQYF. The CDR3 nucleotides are TGTGCCATCAGTTTCGGCGGGGCTGGGGAGACCCAGTACTTC.

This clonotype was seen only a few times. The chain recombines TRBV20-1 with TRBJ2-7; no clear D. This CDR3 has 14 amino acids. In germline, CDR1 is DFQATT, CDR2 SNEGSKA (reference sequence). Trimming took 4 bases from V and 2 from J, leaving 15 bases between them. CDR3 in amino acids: CSAIGGREPYEQYF. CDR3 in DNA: TGCAGTGCTATAGGTGGGCGTGAACCCTACGAGCAGTACTTC.

The DNA of the CDR3 is TGCAGTGCTTTTCCTAGCCCTAAAGCTTTCTTT. Translation gives CSAFPSPKAFF. The chain employs TRBV20-1 and TRBJ1-1; D remains ambiguous. V shed 5 bases and J shed 9 bases, with 13 bases lying between them. This CDR3 has 11 residues. Germline values: CDR1 DFQATT, CDR2 SNEGSKA (reference sequence).

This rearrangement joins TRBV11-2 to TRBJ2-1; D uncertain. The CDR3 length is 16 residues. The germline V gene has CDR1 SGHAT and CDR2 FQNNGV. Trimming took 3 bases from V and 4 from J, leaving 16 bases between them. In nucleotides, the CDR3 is TGTGCCAGCAGCTTGGGCCTAGGCCCACTGTACAATGAGCAGTTCTTC. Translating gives CASSLGLGPLYNEQFF.

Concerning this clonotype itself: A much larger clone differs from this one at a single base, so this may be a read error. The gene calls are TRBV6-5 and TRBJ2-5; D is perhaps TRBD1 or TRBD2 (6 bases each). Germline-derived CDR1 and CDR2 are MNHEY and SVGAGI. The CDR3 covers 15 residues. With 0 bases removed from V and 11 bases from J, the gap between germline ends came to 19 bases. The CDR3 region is CASSYSWGARDEQYF. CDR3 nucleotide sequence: TGTGCCAGCAGTTACTCATGGGGGGCACGGGATGAGCAGTACTTC.

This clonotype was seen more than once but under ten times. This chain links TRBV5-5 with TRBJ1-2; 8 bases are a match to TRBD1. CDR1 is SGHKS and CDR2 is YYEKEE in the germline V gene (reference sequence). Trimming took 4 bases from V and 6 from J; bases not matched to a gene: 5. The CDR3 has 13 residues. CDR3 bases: TGTGCCAGCAGCCCCCCGACAGGGGATGGCTACACCTTC. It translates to CASSPPTGDGYTF.

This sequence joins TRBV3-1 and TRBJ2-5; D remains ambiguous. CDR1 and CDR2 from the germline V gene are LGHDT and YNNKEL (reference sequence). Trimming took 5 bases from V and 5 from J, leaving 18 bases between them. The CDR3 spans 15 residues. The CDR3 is CASSSGFPARETQYF. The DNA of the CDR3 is TGTGCCAGCAGCTCCGGGTTCCCCGCGCGGGAGACCCAGTACTTC.

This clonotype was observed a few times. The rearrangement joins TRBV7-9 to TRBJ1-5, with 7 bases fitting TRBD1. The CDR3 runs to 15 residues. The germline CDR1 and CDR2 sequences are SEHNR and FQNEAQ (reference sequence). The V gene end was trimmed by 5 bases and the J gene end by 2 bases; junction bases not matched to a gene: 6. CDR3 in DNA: TGTGCCAGCAGCCTCCAAGACAGGGGCAATCAGCCCCAGCATTTT. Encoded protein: CASSLQDRGNQPQHF.

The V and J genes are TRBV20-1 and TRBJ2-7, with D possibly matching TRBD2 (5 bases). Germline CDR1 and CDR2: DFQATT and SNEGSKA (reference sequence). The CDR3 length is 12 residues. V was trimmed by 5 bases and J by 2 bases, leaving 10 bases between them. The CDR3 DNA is TGCAGTGCTGTGACTACAACCTACGAGCAGTACTTC. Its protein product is CSAVTTTYEQYF.

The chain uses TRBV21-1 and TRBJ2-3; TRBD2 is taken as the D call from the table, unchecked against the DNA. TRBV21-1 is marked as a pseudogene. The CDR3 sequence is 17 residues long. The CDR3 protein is CASSKRPTLPSTDTQYF. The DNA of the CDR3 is TGTGCCAGCAGCAAAAGACCGACGCTACCTAGCACAGATACGCAGTATTTT.

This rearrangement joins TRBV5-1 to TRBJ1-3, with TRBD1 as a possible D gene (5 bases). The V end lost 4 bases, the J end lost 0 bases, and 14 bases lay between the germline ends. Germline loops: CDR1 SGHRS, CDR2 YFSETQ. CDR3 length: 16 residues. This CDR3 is CASSPLTGYSGNTIYF. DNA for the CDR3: TGCGCCAGCAGCCCCCTAACAGGTTACTCTGGAAACACCATATATTTT.

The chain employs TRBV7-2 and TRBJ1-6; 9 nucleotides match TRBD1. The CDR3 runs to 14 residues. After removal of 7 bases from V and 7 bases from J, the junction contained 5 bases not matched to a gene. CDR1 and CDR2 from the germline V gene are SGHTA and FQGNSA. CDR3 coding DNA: TGTGCCAGCACCCCGGACAGGGGAAATTCACCCCTCCACTTT. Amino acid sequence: CASTPDRGNSPLHF.

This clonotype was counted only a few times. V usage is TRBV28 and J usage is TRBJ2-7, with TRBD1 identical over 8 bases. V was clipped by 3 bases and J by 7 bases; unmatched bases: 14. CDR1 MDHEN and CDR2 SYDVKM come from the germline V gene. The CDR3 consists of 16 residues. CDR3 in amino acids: CASSFTLLTGAAEQYF. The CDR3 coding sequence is TGTGCCAGCAGTTTCACCCTCCTGACAGGGGCTGCGGAGCAGTACTTC.

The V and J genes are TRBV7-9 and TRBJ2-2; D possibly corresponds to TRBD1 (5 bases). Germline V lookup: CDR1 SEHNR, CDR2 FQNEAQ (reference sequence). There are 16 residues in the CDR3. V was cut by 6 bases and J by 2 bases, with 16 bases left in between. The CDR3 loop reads CASRTLRGKNTGELFF. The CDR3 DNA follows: TGTGCCAGCAGAACCCTAAGGGGCAAAAACACCGGGGAGCTGTTTTTT.

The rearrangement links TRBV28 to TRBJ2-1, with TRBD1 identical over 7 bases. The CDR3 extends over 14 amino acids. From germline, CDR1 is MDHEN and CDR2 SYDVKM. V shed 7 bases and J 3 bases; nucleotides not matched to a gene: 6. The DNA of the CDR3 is TGTGCCAGCATAGGGACAGCAGGCTACAATGAGCAGTTCTTC. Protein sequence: CASIGTAGYNEQFF.

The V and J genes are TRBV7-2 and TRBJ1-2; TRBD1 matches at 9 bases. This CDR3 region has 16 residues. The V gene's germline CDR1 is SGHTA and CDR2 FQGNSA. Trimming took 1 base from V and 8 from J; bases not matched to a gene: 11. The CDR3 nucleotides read TGTGCCAGCAGCTTAGGGGGACAGGGAAGGTGGAGCGGCTACACCTTC. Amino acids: CASSLGGQGRWSGYTF.

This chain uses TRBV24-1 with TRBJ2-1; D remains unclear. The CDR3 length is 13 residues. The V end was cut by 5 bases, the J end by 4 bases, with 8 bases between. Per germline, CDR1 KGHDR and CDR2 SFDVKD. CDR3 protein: CATSARNYNEQFF. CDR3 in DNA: TGTGCCACCAGTGCCAGAAATTACAATGAGCAGTTCTTC.

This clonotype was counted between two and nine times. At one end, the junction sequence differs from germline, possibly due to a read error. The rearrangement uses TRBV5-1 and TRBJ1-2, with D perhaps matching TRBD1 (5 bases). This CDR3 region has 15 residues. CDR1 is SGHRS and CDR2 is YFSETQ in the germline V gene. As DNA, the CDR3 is TGTGCCAGCAGCTTAGAGGGGCAGGGAAATTATGGCTACACCTTC. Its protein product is CASSLEGQGNYGYTF. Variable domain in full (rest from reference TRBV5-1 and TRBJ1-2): KAGVTQTPRYLIKTRGQQVTLSCSPISGHRSVSWYQQTPGQGLQFLFEYFSETQRNKGNFPGRFSGRQFSNSRSEMNVSTLELGDSALYLCASSLEGQGNYGYTFGSGTRLTVV.